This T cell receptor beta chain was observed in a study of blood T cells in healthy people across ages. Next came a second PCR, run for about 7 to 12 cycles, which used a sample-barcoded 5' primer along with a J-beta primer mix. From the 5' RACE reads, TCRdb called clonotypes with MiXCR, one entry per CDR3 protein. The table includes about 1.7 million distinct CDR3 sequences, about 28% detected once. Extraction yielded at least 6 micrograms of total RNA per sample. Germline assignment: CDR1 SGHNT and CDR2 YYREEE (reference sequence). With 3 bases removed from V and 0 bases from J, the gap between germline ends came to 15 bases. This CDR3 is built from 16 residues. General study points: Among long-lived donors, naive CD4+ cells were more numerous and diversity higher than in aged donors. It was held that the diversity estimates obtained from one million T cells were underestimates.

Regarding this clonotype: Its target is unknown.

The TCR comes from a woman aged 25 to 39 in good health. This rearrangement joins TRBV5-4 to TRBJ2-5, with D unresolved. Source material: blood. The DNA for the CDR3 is TGTGCCAGCAGCTCGGGTATGAGACTGAACCAAGAGACCCAGTACTTC. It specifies CASSSGMRLNQETQYF.